Listed here is a single T cell receptor (beta chain). This record comes from a study of blood T cell repertoires in COVID-19. Study details: PBMCs, B-cell-depleted T cells, or T cells provided the cDNA or gDNA that made up the material.

Trimming cost V 1 base and J 4 bases; bases outside gene matches: 9. Germline V lookup: CDR1 KGHDR, CDR2 SFDVKD. The CDR3 sequence is 17 residues long. The authors' processing: By means of reference gene primer amplification, nucleated cell counts were estimated. The repertoire was sequenced with immunoSEQ multiplex PCR; TCRdb's copy has only in-frame clones and lacks some. From that table come the V and J calls and clone size; the DNA was used to work out D and trimming. There are about 180,000 clones in the sample; roughly 88% occur only once, and roughly 2.8% lies in the top ten. This rearrangement joins TRBV24-1 to TRBJ1-1; 9 bases are a match to TRBD1. This receptor was taken from an older woman with acute or convalescent COVID-19. The sample consisted of peripheral blood. CDR3 sequence (DNA): TGTGCCACCAGTGATTTTCCAGCCTCGACAGGGGGCACTGAAGCTTTCTTT. It specifies CATSDFPASTGGTEAFF.